The 13 T cell receptor beta chains listed next were all sequenced from one sample in a study of CD8 T cells in ankylosing spondylitis. The study's findings and limits: There was a TCR beta motif, made of 7 or 8 highly homologous variants, that appeared characteristic of ankylosing spondylitis blood.

TCRdb reprocessed the 5' RACE reads with MiXCR, giving one entry per CDR3 protein. Counted here are 500,000 or so distinct CDR3 sequences, approximately 5.3% occurring once; the ten biggest clones make up around 3.5%. Their cognate antigens are unknown. Sequenced input: blood, either unsorted or a sorted T cell fraction (not recorded which). These receptors were collected from a male donor with ankylosing spondylitis.

Ten or more counts support this clonotype. The DNA of the CDR3 is TGCGCCAGCGGCGACGGGGGTGATGGCTACACCTTC. This sequence encodes CASGDGGDGYTF. This rearrangement joins TRBV5-1 to TRBJ1-2; tentatively, D is TRBD1 (5 bases). This CDR3 spans 12 amino acids. The germline CDR1 and CDR2 sequences are SGHRS and YFSETQ. V lost 7 bases to trimming and J lost 6 bases, with 13 bases between them.

This clonotype came up many times. The rearrangement uses TRBV4-3 and TRBJ1-1; D not certain. This CDR3 comprises 13 residues. Germline V gene sequence: CDR1 LGHNA, CDR2 YSLEER. Between the trimmed V and J ends, which lost 5 bases and 2 bases, there was a span of 9 bases. For the CDR3, the DNA is TGCGCCAGCAGCTTACACTCAAACACTGAAGCTTTCTTT. Translated, it gives CASSLHSNTEAFF.

This clonotype came up many times. The V gene is TRBV20-1, the J gene TRBJ1-1; 8 positions match TRBD1. With 5 bases clipped from V and 3 bases from J, the junction kept 5 bases outside the gene matches. CDR1 is DFQATT and CDR2 is SNEGSKA in the germline V gene (reference sequence). The CDR3 has 13 amino acids. CDR3 region: CSAGVTGDTEAFF. The CDR3 region has the DNA TGCAGTGCTGGGGTGACAGGGGACACTGAAGCTTTCTTT.

This clonotype occurred many times. The CDR3 DNA follows: TGTGCCAGCAGTCCACAGGGGGCTGAAAACACTGAAGCTTTCTTT. This sequence encodes CASSPQGAENTEAFF. This chain uses TRBV2 with TRBJ1-1, with TRBD1 matching over 9 bases. CDR1 and CDR2 (germline): SNHLY, FYNNEI. The CDR3 is 15 residues long. Germline trimming cut 5 bases from V and 2 bases from J; bases unmatched to any gene: 6.

Many counts were recorded for this clonotype. The chain couples TRBV7-9 to TRBJ2-7; 8 positions match TRBD1. Germline trimming cut 5 bases from V and 2 bases from J; bases unmatched to any gene: 5. Germline values: CDR1 SEHNR, CDR2 FQNEAQ (reference sequence). The length of the CDR3 is 14 residues. CDR3 sequence (DNA): TGTGCCAGCAGCCGTAGGGGACAGGCCTACGAGCAGTACTTC. This translates into CASSRRGQAYEQYF.

The CDR3 nucleotides read TGCGCCAGCAGCCTGACAGGGGTTGGGACCCAGTACTTC. This sequence encodes CASSLTGVGTQYF. The chain is built from TRBV5-1 and TRBJ2-5; TRBD1 agrees at 8 bases. V dropped 4 bases and J dropped 7; count of bases not matched to a gene: 6. This CDR3 has 13 residues. Germline assignment: CDR1 SGHRS and CDR2 YFSETQ.

This clonotype has ten or more counts. The rearrangement links TRBV10-3 to TRBJ2-5; TRBD2 matches at 9 bases. The CDR3 totals 15 residues. Germline V gives CDR1 ENHRY, CDR2 SYGVKD. V shed 0 bases and J 5 bases; nucleotides not matched to a gene: 4. In DNA, the CDR3 is TGTGCCATCAGTGAGTCGAGGAGCGGGGGGGAGACCCAGTACTTC. Amino acids: CAISESRSGGETQYF.

The rearrangement uses TRBV12-3 or TRBV12-4 and TRBJ2-1; TRBD1 matches 9 bases. The CDR3 consists of 15 residues. V was clipped by 8 bases and J by 9 bases; unmatched bases: 14. The CDR3 region is CASGRSLGTGIEQFF. The DNA of the CDR3 is TGTGCCAGCGGAAGATCGCTGGGGACAGGGATTGAGCAGTTCTTC.

This clonotype was observed many times. The rearrangement uses TRBV7-9 and TRBJ1-4; 9 bases match TRBD1. Germline CDR1 and CDR2: SEHNR and FQNEAQ (reference sequence). This CDR3 is 14 amino acids long. With 5 bases clipped from V and 6 bases from J, the junction kept 4 bases outside the gene matches. Here the CDR3 reads CASSVGTGYEKLFF. CDR3 nucleotides: TGTGCCAGCAGCGTCGGGACAGGGTATGAAAAACTGTTTTTT.

This clonotype was observed many times. The CDR3, as DNA: TGCAGTGCTAGGGGGGGGGCTTTCTTT. It yields the protein CSARGGAFF. The chain has TRBV20-1 and TRBJ1-1; perhaps TRBD1 as D (5 bases). Germline values: CDR1 DFQATT, CDR2 SNEGSKA (reference sequence). V was pared by 3 bases and J by 11 bases, with 7 bases between. The CDR3 contains 9 residues.

This clonotype was recorded at least ten times. This chain uses TRBV20-1 with TRBJ2-2; D remains ambiguous. V was pared by 5 bases and J by 2 bases, with 9 bases between. The CDR3 contains 13 residues. The germline gives CDR1 DFQATT, CDR2 SNEGSKA (reference sequence). The CDR3 DNA is TGCAGTGCTTCGTCGCGAAACACCGGGGAGCTGTTTTTT. Protein: CSASSRNTGELFF.

There are many counts of this clonotype. The chain employs TRBV7-2 and TRBJ2-7, with a weak D call TRBD1 (5 bases). The germline V gene encodes CDR1 SGHTA and CDR2 FQGNSA. Trimming removed 5 bases from V and 2 bases from J, with 10 bases in between. The CDR3 spans 13 residues. CDR3 in amino acids: CASSPRAAYEQYF. DNA for the CDR3: TGTGCCAGCAGCCCCAGGGCGGCCTACGAGCAGTACTTC.

This clonotype occurred many times. J is TRBJ1-1 and V is TRBV20-1; D not certain. Germline values: CDR1 DFQATT, CDR2 SNEGSKA (reference sequence). The CDR3 length is 11 residues. With 0 bases removed from V and 9 bases from J, the gap between germline ends came to 8 bases. CDR3 DNA sequence: TGCAGTGCTAGAGATAGAGATAAAGCTTTCTTT. It is translated as CSARDRDKAFF.